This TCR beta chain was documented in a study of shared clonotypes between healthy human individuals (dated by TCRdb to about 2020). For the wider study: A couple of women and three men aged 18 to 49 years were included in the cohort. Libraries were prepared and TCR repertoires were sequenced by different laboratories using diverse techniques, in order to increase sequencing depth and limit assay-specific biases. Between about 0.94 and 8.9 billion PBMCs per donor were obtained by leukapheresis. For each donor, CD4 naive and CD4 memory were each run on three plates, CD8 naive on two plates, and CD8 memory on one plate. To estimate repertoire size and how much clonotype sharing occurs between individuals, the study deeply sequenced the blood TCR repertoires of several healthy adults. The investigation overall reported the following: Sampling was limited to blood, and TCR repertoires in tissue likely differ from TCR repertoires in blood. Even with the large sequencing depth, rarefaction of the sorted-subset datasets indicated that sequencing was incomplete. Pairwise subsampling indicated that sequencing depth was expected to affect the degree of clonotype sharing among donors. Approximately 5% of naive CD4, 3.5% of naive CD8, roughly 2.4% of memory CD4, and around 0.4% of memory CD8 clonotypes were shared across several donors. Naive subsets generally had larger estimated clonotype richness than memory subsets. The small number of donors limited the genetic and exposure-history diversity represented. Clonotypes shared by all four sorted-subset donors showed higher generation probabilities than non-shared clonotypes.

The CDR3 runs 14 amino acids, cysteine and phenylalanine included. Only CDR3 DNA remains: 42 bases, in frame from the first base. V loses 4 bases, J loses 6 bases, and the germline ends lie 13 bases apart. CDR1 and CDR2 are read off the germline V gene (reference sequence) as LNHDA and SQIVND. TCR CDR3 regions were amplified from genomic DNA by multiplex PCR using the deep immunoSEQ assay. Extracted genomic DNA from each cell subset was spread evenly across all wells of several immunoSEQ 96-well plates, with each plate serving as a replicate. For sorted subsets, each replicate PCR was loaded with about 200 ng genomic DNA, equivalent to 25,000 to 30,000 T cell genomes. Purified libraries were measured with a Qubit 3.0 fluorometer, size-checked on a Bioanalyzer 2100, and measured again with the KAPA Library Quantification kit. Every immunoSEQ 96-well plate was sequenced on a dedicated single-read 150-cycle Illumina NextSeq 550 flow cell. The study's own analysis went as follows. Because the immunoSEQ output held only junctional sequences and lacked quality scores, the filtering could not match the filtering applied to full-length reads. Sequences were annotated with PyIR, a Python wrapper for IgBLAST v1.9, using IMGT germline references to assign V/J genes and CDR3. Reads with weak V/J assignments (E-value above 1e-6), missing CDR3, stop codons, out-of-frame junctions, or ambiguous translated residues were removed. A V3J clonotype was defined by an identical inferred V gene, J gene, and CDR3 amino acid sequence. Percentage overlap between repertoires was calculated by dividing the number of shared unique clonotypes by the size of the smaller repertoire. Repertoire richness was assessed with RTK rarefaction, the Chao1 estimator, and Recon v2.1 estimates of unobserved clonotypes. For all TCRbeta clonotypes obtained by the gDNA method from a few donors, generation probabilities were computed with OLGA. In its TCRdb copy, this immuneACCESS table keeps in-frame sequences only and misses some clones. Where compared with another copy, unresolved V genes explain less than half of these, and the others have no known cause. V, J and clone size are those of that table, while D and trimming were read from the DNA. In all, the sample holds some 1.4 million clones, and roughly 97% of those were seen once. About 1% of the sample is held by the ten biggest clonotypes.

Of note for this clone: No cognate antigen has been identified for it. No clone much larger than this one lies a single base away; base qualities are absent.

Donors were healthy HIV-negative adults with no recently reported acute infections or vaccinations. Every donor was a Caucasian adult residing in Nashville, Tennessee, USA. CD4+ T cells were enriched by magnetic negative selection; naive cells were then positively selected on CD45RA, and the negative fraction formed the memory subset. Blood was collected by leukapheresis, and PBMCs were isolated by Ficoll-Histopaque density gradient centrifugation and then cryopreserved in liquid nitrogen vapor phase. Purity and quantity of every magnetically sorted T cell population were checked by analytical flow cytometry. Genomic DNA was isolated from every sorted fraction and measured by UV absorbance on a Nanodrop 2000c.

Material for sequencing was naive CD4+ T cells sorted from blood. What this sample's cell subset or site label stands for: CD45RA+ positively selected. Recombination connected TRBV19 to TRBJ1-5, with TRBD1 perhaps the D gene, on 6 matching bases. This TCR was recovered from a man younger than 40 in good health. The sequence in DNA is TGTGCCAGTAGTAGGGCAGGGGAGGTTCAGCCCCAGCATTTT. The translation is CASSRAGEVQPQHF.